A single sample gave rise to the 30 T cell receptor beta chains below, sequenced in a study of shared clonotypes between healthy human individuals. Libraries were prepared by immunoSEQ multiplex PCR; TCRdb keeps only in-frame clonotypes and omits some of them. There are a few hundred thousand clones in the sample; around three quarters occur only once, and 12% lies in the top ten. The sequenced sample was PBMCs. The receptors stem from a woman aged 40 to 55 in good health. Some clones in this sample may be carry-over from other donors' samples.

The V gene is TRBV16, the J gene TRBJ1-1; tentatively, D is TRBD1 (5 bases). CDR3 length: 12 residues. CDR1 is KGHSY and CDR2 is FQNENV in the germline V gene. The germline V and J ends were trimmed by 2 bases and 5 bases, with 6 bases remaining between them. CDR3 sequence: CASSQQGTEAFF. The DNA for the CDR3 is TGTGCCAGCAGCCAACAGGGAACTGAAGCTTTCTTT.

J is TRBJ1-1 and V is TRBV27; D unresolved. The V end was cut by 3 bases, the J end by 5 bases, with 13 bases between. Germline CDR1 and CDR2: MNHEY and SMNVEV (reference sequence). The CDR3 length is 14 residues. The CDR3 loop reads CASSLAGSSTEAFF. The CDR3 region has the DNA TGTGCCAGCAGTTTGGCGGGGTCAAGTACTGAAGCTTTCTTT.

To note about this clone: Other DNA sequences of this sample code for an identical CDR3. The rearrangement joins TRBV19 to TRBJ2-5; D is possibly TRBD2 (5 bases). Trimming left V 3 bases short and J 2 bases short, with 10 bases between. The CDR3 sequence is 14 residues long. In germline, CDR1 is LNHDA, CDR2 SQIVND (reference sequence). The CDR3 DNA sequence: TGTGCCAGTAGTATCCCCGGGATACAAGAGACCCAGTACTTC. Residues: CASSIPGIQETQYF.

This rearrangement joins TRBV28 to TRBJ2-1; possible D gene TRBD2, 6 bases. Deletions cut 2 bases from V and 3 bases from J, with 17 bases between. The CDR3 length is 17 residues. In germline, CDR1 is MDHEN, CDR2 SYDVKM. CDR3 sequence reads: CASSLGEGRRGYNEQFF. The CDR3 DNA reads as TGTGCCAGCAGTTTAGGCGAGGGCAGGAGGGGCTACAATGAGCAGTTCTTC.

As for this clone: At one of its ends the junction is not consistent with the germline gene, which may arise from a read error. The sample carries other DNA sequences with the same CDR3. The chain is built from TRBV14 and TRBJ1-1; TRBD1 is a possible D gene (6 bases). The CDR3 runs 17 residues. Germline V gene sequence: CDR1 SGHDN, CDR2 FVKESK. The CDR3 nucleotides are TGTGCAAGCAGCCAAGACGGAGGGCGAGGGGGGGACACTGAAGCTTTCTTT. Translating gives CASSQDGGRGGDTEAFF.

This chain connects TRBV14 to TRBJ2-1, with 7 bases identical to TRBD2. Germline V gives CDR1 SGHDN, CDR2 FVKESK. J gave up 3 bases and V 2 bases, and 4 bases lay outside the gene matches. The CDR3 is 15 residues long. As DNA, the CDR3 is TGTGCCAGCAGCCAAAGAGCGGGACGCTACAATGAGCAGTTCTTC. Translating gives CASSQRAGRYNEQFF.

Written as DNA, the CDR3 is TGTGCCAGCAGCCAAGGGATGGAGGGACGAAACACCATATATTTT. This sequence encodes CASSQGMEGRNTIYF. This chain joins TRBV5-5 and TRBJ1-3; possibly TRBD1 for D (5 bases). The V gene's germline CDR1 is SGHKS and CDR2 YYEKEE (reference sequence). V dropped 4 bases and J dropped 5 bases, with 16 bases sitting between them. The CDR3 extends over 15 amino acids.

This rearrangement joins TRBV15 to TRBJ1-2, with 7 bases fitting TRBD1. Germline trimming cut 7 bases from V and 7 bases from J; bases unmatched to any gene: 21. Germline values: CDR1 LNHNV, CDR2 YYDKDF (reference sequence). This CDR3 comprises 17 residues. CDR3 bases: TGTGCCACCACCGCAGTGGGTGGGGGACAGATTGGAGGTGGCTACACCTTC. This translates into CATTAVGGGQIGGGYTF.

The chain is built from TRBV11-2 and TRBJ2-3; 12 bases line up with TRBD1. Trimming took 0 bases from V and 6 from J; bases not matched to a gene: 4. CDR3 size: 16 residues. Per germline, CDR1 SGHAT and CDR2 FQNNGV. The CDR3 spells CASSLEGQGAGDTQYF. In DNA form, the CDR3 reads TGTGCCAGCAGCTTAGAGGGACAGGGGGCCGGTGATACGCAGTATTTT.

The chain has TRBV19 and TRBJ2-3, with 11 bases fitting TRBD2. This CDR3 contains 16 residues. Unmatched junction bases numbered 4, after V lost 5 bases and J lost 0 bases. Germline V gene sequence: CDR1 LNHDA, CDR2 SQIVND (reference sequence). CDR3 nucleotide sequence: TGTGCCAGTAGTCAAAGACTAGCGGGGAGCACAGATACGCAGTATTTT. Its translation is CASSQRLAGSTDTQYF.

The genes are TRBV5-1 and TRBJ1-1; perhaps TRBD1 as D (5 bases). Trimming pared 4 bases from V and 3 bases from J, leaving 13 bases between. The germline CDR1 and CDR2 sequences are SGHRS and YFSETQ. The CDR3 loop spans 14 amino acids. The CDR3 region is CASSTDGGYTEAFF. DNA of the CDR3: TGCGCCAGCAGCACGGATGGGGGTTACACTGAAGCTTTCTTT.

The J gene is TRBJ1-2, the V gene TRBV5-1, with D possibly TRBD1 on 6 matching bases. V lost 4 bases and J 8 bases, leaving 21 bases between the germline ends. The CDR3 is 15 residues long. Germline V gene sequence: CDR1 SGHRS, CDR2 YFSETQ. The DNA for the CDR3 is TGCGCCAGCAGCCTACAGGGTTCTCCCTCCGAAGGCTACACCTTC. Translation gives CASSLQGSPSEGYTF. The entire variable domain, with the rest obtained from reference TRBV5-1 and TRBJ1-2, is as follows: KAGVTQTPRYLIKTRGQQVTLSCSPISGHRSVSWYQQTPGQGLQFLFEYFSETQRNKGNFPGRFSGRQFSNSRSEMNVSTLELGDSALYLCASSLQGSPSEGYTFGSGTRLTVV.

The CDR3 loop is CASSHPTGVGHNEQFF. CDR3 sequence (DNA): TGCGCCAGCAGCCATCCCACAGGGGTTGGGCACAATGAGCAGTTCTTC. V usage is TRBV4-1 and J usage is TRBJ2-1, with 7 nucleotides matching TRBD1. The CDR3 spans 16 residues. Trimming at V came to 3 bases and at J to 5 bases, leaving 10 bases not matched to a gene. Germline CDR1 and CDR2: MGHRA and YSYEKL.

The chain recombines TRBV2 with TRBJ2-5; possible D gene TRBD2, 6 bases. In germline, CDR1 is SNHLY, CDR2 FYNNEI. The CDR3 runs 15 residues. Trimming removed 3 bases from V and 5 bases from J, with 16 bases in between. The CDR3 DNA reads as TGTGCCAGCAGTGATGGACTCAGGGCGGGGGAGACCCAGTACTTC. Its protein is CASSDGLRAGETQYF.

This clone was detected a few times. This sequence joins TRBV7-2 and TRBJ2-1, with TRBD2 matching over 9 bases. V dropped 5 bases and J dropped 8; count of bases not matched to a gene: 10. Germline V gene sequence: CDR1 SGHTA, CDR2 FQGNSA. The CDR3 runs to 15 residues. CDR3 sequence reads: CASSLRVAGADEQFF. The DNA for the CDR3 is TGTGCCAGCAGCCTCCGGGTAGCGGGAGCGGATGAGCAGTTCTTC.

This clone was seen a few times. This rearrangement joins TRBV11-2 to TRBJ2-2; D unclear. The CDR3 length is 14 residues. CDR1 SGHAT and CDR2 FQNNGV come from the germline V gene. The germline V and J ends were trimmed by 5 bases and 0 bases, with 7 bases remaining between them. The CDR3 loop is CASSPEPNTGELFF. CDR3 DNA: TGTGCCAGCAGCCCTGAGCCGAACACCGGGGAGCTGTTTTTT.

The chain joins TRBV6-5 to TRBJ2-7, with D maybe TRBD2 (6 bases). In germline, CDR1 is MNHEY, CDR2 SVGAGI. The CDR3 totals 14 residues. V shed 6 bases and J shed 3 bases, with 15 bases lying between them. DNA of the CDR3: TGTGCCAGCAGCAGGTCGGGGAGGAACTACGAGCAGTACTTC. Its protein is CASSRSGRNYEQYF.

This sequence joins TRBV6-5 and TRBJ1-3, with TRBD1 as a possible D gene (6 bases). V shed 0 bases and J shed 4 bases, with 13 bases lying between them. The CDR3 length is 16 residues. CDR1 is MNHEY, CDR2 SVGAGI, per germline. The CDR3 DNA reads TGTGCCAGCAGTTACTCACAGGGTTTTTCGGGAAACACCATATATTTT. It specifies CASSYSQGFSGNTIYF.

This chain joins TRBV2 and TRBJ2-7; D might be TRBD1 (6 bases). Germline CDR1 is SNHLY and CDR2 is FYNNEI. The CDR3 loop spans 14 amino acids. Trimming left V 5 bases short and J 2 bases short, with 13 bases between. The CDR3 loop reads CASSPFAGAYEQYF. The CDR3 region has the DNA TGTGCCAGCAGTCCCTTCGCAGGGGCCTACGAGCAGTACTTC.

This chain joins TRBV9 and TRBJ2-1; D is unresolved. The CDR3 runs to 15 residues. Trimming took 2 bases from V and 1 from J, leaving 10 bases between them. Germline lookup yields CDR1 SGDLS and CDR2 YYNGEE. CDR3 residues: CASSVEIFSYNEQFF. CDR3 coding DNA: TGTGCCAGCAGCGTCGAGATCTTTTCCTACAATGAGCAGTTCTTC.

The V call is TRBV14, the J call TRBJ2-1; 8 bases map to TRBD2. The CDR3 totals 13 residues. CDR1 is SGHDN and CDR2 is FVKESK in the germline V gene. The ends lost 9 bases at V and 8 bases at J; junction bases unmatched: 9. The CDR3 nucleotides read TGTGCCAGTTCAAGCGGGAGTAAGGATGAGCAGTTCTTC. Translation gives CASSSGSKDEQFF.

CDR3 region: CASSLDLPGTGNTEAFF. CDR3 in DNA: TGTGCCAGCAGCTTAGACCTACCCGGGACAGGGAACACTGAAGCTTTCTTT. The gene calls are TRBV11-2 and TRBJ1-1, with 8 nucleotides matching TRBD1. With 0 bases clipped from V and 1 base from J, the junction kept 7 bases outside the gene matches. The CDR3 extends over 17 amino acids. Looked up from germline, CDR1 is SGHAT and CDR2 is FQNNGV.

This sequence joins TRBV7-9 and TRBJ1-1, with 8 bases aligning to TRBD1. CDR1 and CDR2 from the germline V gene are SEHNR and FQNEAQ (reference sequence). Trimming cost V 5 bases and J 3 bases; bases outside gene matches: 8. The CDR3 spans 15 residues. In nucleotides, the CDR3 is TGTGCCAGCAGCATGGGACAGGATTTGGACACTGAAGCTTTCTTT. Its protein product is CASSMGQDLDTEAFF.

This sequence joins TRBV14 and TRBJ1-2, with 9 bases lining up with TRBD1. The trim removed 3 bases at V and 4 bases at J, leaving 9 bases unmatched. The germline gives CDR1 SGHDN, CDR2 FVKESK. CDR3 size: 16 residues. The chain's CDR3 is CASSQGQGWPIYGYTF. CDR3 sequence (DNA): TGTGCCAGCAGCCAGGGACAGGGATGGCCGATCTATGGCTACACCTTC.

About this clone: Other DNA sequences in the sample encode the same CDR3. The genes are TRBV28 and TRBJ2-7, with 9 bases that match TRBD1. The junction had 2 bases not matched to a gene; V was cut back by 4 bases and J by 4 bases. Germline V gene sequence: CDR1 MDHEN, CDR2 SYDVKM. This CDR3 contains 13 residues. The CDR3 coding sequence is TGTGCCAGCAGTTCGGGACAGGGATACGAGCAGTACTTC. This sequence encodes CASSSGQGYEQYF.

The chain employs TRBV4-1 and TRBJ2-4, with 10 bases that match TRBD1. The CDR3 is 18 residues long. The J segment lost 1 base and the V segment lost 2 bases, leaving 8 bases of the junction unmatched. Germline CDR1 is MGHRA and CDR2 is YSYEKL. The CDR3 DNA follows: TGCGCCAGCAGCCAACCGACAGGGGGCTTGATCGCCAAAAACATTCAGTACTTC. The encoded protein is CASSQPTGGLIAKNIQYF.

The chain links TRBV30 to TRBJ1-1; possibly TRBD1 for D (5 bases). CDR1 GTSNPN and CDR2 SVGIG come from the germline V gene (reference sequence). The CDR3 runs to 13 residues. Trimming stripped 4 bases from V and 5 bases from J, with 14 bases between. CDR3 residues: CAWNPGAVTEAFF. CDR3 nucleotide sequence: TGTGCCTGGAACCCCGGGGCGGTGACTGAAGCTTTCTTT.

As to this clone: A much larger clone sits a single nucleotide away, making a read error possible. Other DNA sequences in this sample translate to the same CDR3. The chain uses TRBV29-1 and TRBJ1-2; no reliable D call. The ends were cut back, 4 bases at V and 0 bases at J, with 6 bases in the middle. The CDR3 is 12 amino acids. CDR1 and CDR2 (germline): SQVTM, ANQGSEA. The CDR3 nucleotides are TGCAGCGTTGTCTGGACTAACTATGGCTACACCTTC. This codes for CSVVWTNYGYTF.

On this clone: Different DNA sequences within this sample yield the same CDR3. The gene calls are TRBV5-1 and TRBJ2-7, with TRBD2 identical over 11 bases. From germline, CDR1 is SGHRS and CDR2 YFSETQ. The CDR3 totals 14 residues. With 5 bases clipped from V and 0 bases from J, the junction kept 1 base outside the gene matches. The CDR3: CASSGTSGSYEQYF. The CDR3 coding sequence is TGCGCCAGCAGTGGGACTAGCGGCTCCTACGAGCAGTACTTC.

This clone has a single count. A single base is all that separates this from a far larger clone, so a read error is likely. Other DNA sequences in the sample encode the same CDR3. V and J are TRBV7-8 and TRBJ2-7; D not certain. The CDR3 extends over 15 amino acids. The germline V gene has CDR1 SGHVS and CDR2 FQNEAQ. CDR3: CASSFLRYSPYEQYF. The CDR3 coding sequence is TGTGCCAGCAGTTTCCTCCGCTACTCACCCTATGAGCAGTACTTC.